The 20 T cell receptor beta chains given below trace back to one sample, sequenced in a study of OX40 agonist ivuxolimab in advanced cancers. Libraries came from the immunoSEQ multiplex PCR assay. This is the immuneACCESS table as TCRdb keeps it, with only in-frame sequences that have V and J called. A part of the clones is gone; compared with another copy, unresolved V genes explain less than half, and the rest is unexplained. For this sample there are about 46,000 clones; 88% appear just once. Over 50% of the sample is held by the ten biggest clonotypes. Sequences were derived from CD4+ or CD8+ T cells sorted from blood, sampled in a trial of the OX40 agonist ivuxolimab. The receptors stem from an adult with an advanced solid tumor such as melanoma, head and neck, liver or kidney cancer.

This chain uses TRBV5-1 with TRBJ2-4; TRBD1 might be the D (5 bases). The ends were cut back, 0 bases at V and 0 bases at J, with 10 bases in the middle. Germline CDR1 is SGHRS and CDR2 is YFSETQ. CDR3 length: 16 residues. The CDR3 here is CASSLEGFIAKNIQYF. Written as DNA, the CDR3 is TGCGCCAGCAGCTTGGAGGGGTTCATAGCCAAAAACATTCAGTACTTC.

The chain uses TRBV7-6 and TRBJ2-7; D gene unclear. In germline, CDR1 is SGHVS, CDR2 FNYEAQ. This CDR3 is 15 amino acids long. V lost 5 bases and J 7 bases, leaving 21 bases between the germline ends. The CDR3 region has the DNA TGTGCCAGCAGCCCCCAGCTAGGCTCCTTGGGGGAGCAGTACTTC. It is translated as CASSPQLGSLGEQYF.

In nucleotides, the CDR3 is TGTGCCAGTAGTATTGCAGCCAACCTAGCTAACTATGGCTACACCTTC. Amino acids: CASSIAANLANYGYTF. The chain carries TRBV19 and TRBJ1-2, with D hard to call. Trimming took 3 bases from V and 0 from J, leaving 14 bases between them. CDR3 length: 16 amino acids. Germline lookup yields CDR1 LNHDA and CDR2 SQIVND (reference sequence).

This chain uses TRBV10-1 with TRBJ2-1, with D unclear. The CDR3 sequence is 12 residues long. Trimming stripped 3 bases from V and 4 bases from J, with 4 bases between. Germline assignment: CDR1 WNHNN and CDR2 SYGVQD (reference sequence). CDR3 residues: CASSDHYNEQFF. The CDR3 DNA is TGCGCCAGCAGTGACCATTACAATGAGCAGTTCTTC.

V is TRBV11-2 and J is TRBJ2-3; 7 bases match TRBD2. CDR3 length equals 17 residues. Germline V gives CDR1 SGHAT, CDR2 FQNNGV. Losses at the gene ends were 5 bases for V and 0 bases for J; bases not matched to a gene: 11. The CDR3, as DNA: TGTGCCAGCAGCCCCCTTGGAGGAGCGGGAAGCACAGATACGCAGTATTTT. As protein: CASSPLGGAGSTDTQYF.

The chain joins TRBV14 to TRBJ1-3; D remains ambiguous. CDR1 SGHDN and CDR2 FVKESK come from the germline V gene. Trimming cost V 4 bases and J 4 bases, with 8 bases left between them. There are 13 residues in the CDR3. The CDR3 DNA reads TGTGCCAGCAGCCTCCATTTCGGAAACACCATATATTTT. This codes for CASSLHFGNTIYF.

This rearrangement joins TRBV10-3 to TRBJ2-2; a weak D match, TRBD1 (6 bases). The CDR3 consists of 13 residues. The germline V and J ends were trimmed by 10 bases and 0 bases, with 9 bases remaining between them. Germline loops: CDR1 ENHRY, CDR2 SYGVKD. CDR3 bases: TGTGCCACCTGGACAGCGAACACCGGGGAGCTGTTTTTT. Translating gives CATWTANTGELFF.

V is TRBV5-8 and J is TRBJ1-2; D uncertain. The V and J ends lost 5 bases and 7 bases respectively, with 18 bases between them. CDR1 SGHTS and CDR2 YDEGEE come from the germline V gene. CDR3 size: 14 residues. As DNA, the CDR3 is TGTGCCAGCAGGGCGGTGGGGTTGCTCGCTGGCTACACCTTC. This gives the protein CASRAVGLLAGYTF.

The CDR3 spells CASSLGDRVASNEQFF. The CDR3 DNA reads as TGTGCCAGCAGCTTGGGAGACAGGGTAGCTTCCAATGAGCAGTTCTTC. The gene calls are TRBV5-4 and TRBJ2-1; 7 nucleotides match TRBD1. The germline gives CDR1 SGHNT, CDR2 YYREEE (reference sequence). Losses at the gene ends were 0 bases for V and 6 bases for J; bases not matched to a gene: 9. The CDR3 is made up of 16 amino acids.

The gene calls are TRBV7-9 and TRBJ2-1, with D possibly matching TRBD2 (7 bases). From germline, CDR1 is SEHNR and CDR2 FQNEAQ (reference sequence). V lost 7 bases, J lost 7 bases, and 17 bases lay in between. The CDR3 sequence is 14 residues long. The CDR3 DNA reads TGTGCCAGCACCTCCTTGGGGGGGCAAAATGAGCAGTTCTTC. Amino acid sequence: CASTSLGGQNEQFF.

The chain employs TRBV4-3 and TRBJ2-7; 7 positions match TRBD1. Germline loops: CDR1 LGHNA, CDR2 YSLEER. The trim removed 2 bases at V and 3 bases at J, leaving 10 bases unmatched. The CDR3 sequence is 16 residues long. The CDR3 nucleotides are TGCGCCAGCAGCCAAACTGCCCCGGGACAGAACTACGAGCAGTACTTC. It is translated as CASSQTAPGQNYEQYF.

The rearrangement joins TRBV4-1 to TRBJ1-3; 8 positions agree with TRBD1. Per germline, CDR1 MGHRA and CDR2 YSYEKL. V lost 4 bases and J lost 1; bases outside the gene matches: 15. There are 19 residues in the CDR3. The CDR3 DNA is TGCGCCAGCAGCCTTGGACAGGGTCCCTCACTGGCATCTGGAAACACCATATATTTT. Its translation is CASSLGQGPSLASGNTIYF.

This clone was detected a few times. V gene TRBV7-2 combines with J gene TRBJ1-2, with D unresolved. Germline values: CDR1 SGHTA, CDR2 FQGNSA. The V end lost 2 bases, the J end lost 4 bases, and 5 bases lay between the germline ends. The CDR3 totals 12 residues. The CDR3 DNA reads as TGTGCCAGCAGCTTAAAGACCTATGGCTACACCTTC. Residues: CASSLKTYGYTF.

The gene calls are TRBV18 and TRBJ1-1; D not certain. The CDR3 is 12 residues long. The V gene lost 1 base and the J gene lost 7 bases, with 7 bases spanning the gap. Germline V lookup: CDR1 KGHSH, CDR2 LQKENI. DNA for the CDR3: TGTGCCAGCTCACCACAGGGAGGTGAAGCTTTCTTT. Translation gives CASSPQGGEAFF.

This clone was seen only once. The chain recombines TRBV6-5 with TRBJ1-1; no definite D call. The CDR3 totals 14 residues. V was trimmed by 6 bases and J by 4 bases, leaving 15 bases between them. The germline gives CDR1 MNHEY, CDR2 SVGAGI. CDR3 nucleotides: TGTGCCAGCAGAGGACTCGCTGCGGGCACTGAAGCTTTCTTT. Protein sequence: CASRGLAAGTEAFF.

This chain connects TRBV29-1 to TRBJ2-7; no clear D. Germline loops: CDR1 SQVTM, CDR2 ANQGSEA. CDR3 length: 13 residues. V was pared by 2 bases and J by 6 bases, with 14 bases between. The CDR3 nucleotides are TGCAGCGTTGAACGGGTAGGGAACTCCGAGCAGTACTTC. Protein product: CSVERVGNSEQYF.

V is TRBV7-2 and J is TRBJ1-5, with D tentatively TRBD1 (5 bases). The germline gives CDR1 SGHTA, CDR2 FQGNSA. V lost 1 base to trimming and J lost 4 bases, with 8 bases between them. This CDR3 has 14 residues. The chain's CDR3 is CASSLGGGNQPQHF. In nucleotides, the CDR3 is TGTGCCAGCAGCTTAGGGGGCGGTAATCAGCCCCAGCATTTT.

V is TRBV7-8 and J is TRBJ2-4, with a tentative D call TRBD2 (5 bases). Germline values: CDR1 SGHVS, CDR2 FQNEAQ. The CDR3 extends over 16 amino acids. V dropped 5 bases and J dropped 8 bases, with 22 bases sitting between them. The CDR3 is CASSPTWTRGTDIQYF. The DNA of the CDR3 is TGTGCCAGCAGCCCTACCTGGACCCGGGGTACAGACATTCAGTACTTC. The complete variable domain, with remaining parts taken from reference TRBV7-8 and TRBJ2-4, reads GAGVSQSPRYKVAKRGQDVALRCDPISGHVSLFWYQQALGQGPEFLTYFQNEAQLDKSGLPSDRFFAERPEGSVSTLKIQRTQQEDSAVYLCASSPTWTRGTDIQYFGAGTRLSVL.

The chain recombines TRBV18 with TRBJ2-1; 10 nucleotides align to TRBD2. The V and J ends lost 3 bases and 10 bases, in that order; junction bases with no gene match: 15. The length of the CDR3 is 17 residues. Germline loops: CDR1 KGHSH, CDR2 LQKENI. The CDR3, as DNA: TGTGCCAGCTCACCCCCTGGTTTGAGCGGGGGGGCGAGGGAGCAGTTCTTC. Its protein product is CASSPPGLSGGAREQFF. Using reference TRBV18 and TRBJ2-1 for the parts outside the CDR3, the full variable domain is NAGVMQNPRHLVRRRGQEARLRCSPMKGHSHVYWYRQLPEEGLKFMVYLQKENIIDESGMPKERFSAEFPKEGPSILRIQQVVRGDSAAYFCASSPPGLSGGAREQFFGPGTRLTVL.

CDR3 sequence (DNA): TGTGCCAGCAGTGACGGGACAGGACTTGAAGCTTTCTTT. Amino acids: CASSDGTGLEAFF. This chain connects TRBV6-4 to TRBJ1-1, with 8 bases aligning to TRBD1. The CDR3 runs to 13 residues. V lost 2 bases and J lost 7; bases outside the gene matches: 3. The V gene's germline CDR1 is MRHNA and CDR2 SNTAGT.